Following are 20 T cell receptor beta chains from one sample sequenced in a study of blood T cell repertoires in COVID-19 (dated by TCRdb to the early 2020s). The protocol used for the library was the immunoSEQ multiplex PCR assay. TCRdb obtained this table from immuneACCESS and retained in-frame rearrangements with V and J assigned. These tables miss some clones; where compared with another copy, unresolved V genes account for less than half of the shortfall, and the remainder is unexplained. This sample is represented by around 97,000 clones; around 87% of them were singletons. The ten largest make up about 20% of the sample. Sequenced: peripheral blood. The receptors originated from a human donor in a cohort sampled during active COVID-19.

The chain is built from TRBV2 and TRBJ2-2; no clear D. In germline, CDR1 is SNHLY, CDR2 FYNNEI. V lost 7 bases and J 5 bases, leaving 8 bases between the germline ends. The CDR3 consists of 12 residues. CDR3: CASTPRTGELFF. The CDR3 DNA reads as TGTGCCAGCACCCCCCGTACCGGGGAGCTGTTTTTT.

This sequence joins TRBV28 and TRBJ2-7; 10 positions agree with TRBD2. The trim removed 6 bases at V and 3 bases at J, leaving 8 bases unmatched. The length of the CDR3 is 15 residues. Germline loops: CDR1 MDHEN, CDR2 SYDVKM. The CDR3 region has the DNA TGTGCCAGCAGATGGGGGACTAGCGTCGACTACGAGCAGTACTTC. Amino acid sequence: CASRWGTSVDYEQYF.

This clone was seen a few times. The chain carries TRBV7-2 and TRBJ2-1, with a tentative D call TRBD2 (5 bases). The V gene's germline CDR1 is SGHTA and CDR2 FQGNSA. The V end was cut by 2 bases, the J end by 8 bases, with 16 bases between. This CDR3 region has 15 residues. The CDR3 bases are TGTGCCAGCAGCTTACAGACGCTAGCTTCCCATGAGCAGTTCTTC. Protein: CASSLQTLASHEQFF.

The V call is TRBV5-6, the J call TRBJ2-5; a possible D gene is TRBD2 (5 bases). V was trimmed by 1 base and J by 1 base, leaving 8 bases between them. The CDR3 covers 14 residues. In germline, CDR1 is SGHDT, CDR2 YYEEEE. DNA for the CDR3: TGTGCCAGCAGCTTGATCGCGGGCCAAGAGACCCAGTACTTC. Protein product: CASSLIAGQETQYF.

This clone was found once. This rearrangement joins TRBV6-2 or TRBV6-3 to TRBJ2-7; TRBD1 matches at 7 bases. The V and J ends lost 4 bases and 5 bases, in that order; junction bases with no gene match: 8. Per the germline V gene, CDR1 is MNHEY and CDR2 is SVGEGT. The CDR3 spans 14 residues. The CDR3 here is CASSLPGGRDEQYF. CDR3 nucleotides: TGTGCCAGCAGTTTGCCAGGGGGAAGGGACGAGCAGTACTTC.

V usage is TRBV11-2 and J usage is TRBJ2-7, with D perhaps TRBD2 (6 bases). The CDR3 has 15 residues. The V and J ends lost 4 bases and 7 bases respectively, with 20 bases between them. Germline V gene sequence: CDR1 SGHAT, CDR2 FQNNGV. The CDR3 DNA sequence: TGTGCCAGCAGCTCCCCGGGCGGGATGGTTGGGGAGCAGTACTTC. It encodes CASSSPGGMVGEQYF.

The gene calls are TRBV9 and TRBJ2-5; weak D call: TRBD2 (5 bases). CDR1 and CDR2 from the germline V gene are SGDLS and YYNGEE. The CDR3 is 14 amino acids. V lost 3 bases and J 5 bases, leaving 14 bases between the germline ends. The CDR3 loop is CASSEFGEAETQYF. The DNA for the CDR3 is TGTGCCAGCAGCGAATTCGGGGAAGCCGAGACCCAGTACTTC.

The chain is built from TRBV3-1 (or the pseudogene TRBV3-2) and TRBJ2-1; 12 nucleotides line up with TRBD1. There are 18 residues in the CDR3. Germline CDR1 reads LGHDT; CDR2 reads YNNKEL (reference sequence). V lost 2 bases, J lost 8 bases, and 13 bases stayed unmatched. The CDR3 DNA is TGTGCCAGCAGCCAAAAAATTCAAGCCGGGACAGGGGGCGATGAGCAGTTCTTC. It encodes CASSQKIQAGTGGDEQFF.

The chain couples TRBV6-4 to TRBJ1-4; D gene uncertain. Germline V gene lookup returns CDR1 MRHNA and CDR2 SNTAGT. The CDR3 is made up of 14 amino acids. Trimming took 6 bases from V and 0 from J, leaving 8 bases between them. The CDR3 sequence is CASRADATNEKLFF. CDR3 in DNA: TGTGCCAGCAGGGCGGATGCAACTAATGAAAAACTGTTTTTT.

DNA of the CDR3: TGTGCCAGGTTCGACAGGGGCGGCTACACCTTC. This gives the protein CARFDRGGYTF. V gene TRBV6-5 combines with J gene TRBJ1-2, with 8 bases lining up with TRBD1. The germline CDR1 and CDR2 sequences are MNHEY and SVGAGI. CDR3 size: 11 residues. V lost 9 bases to trimming and J lost 8 bases; unmatched junction nucleotides: 5.

The chain couples TRBV5-6 to TRBJ2-7; D might be TRBD2 (5 bases). Trimming took off 4 bases at V and 0 bases at J, with 20 bases between the two ends. The CDR3 runs to 17 residues. Germline lookup yields CDR1 SGHDT and CDR2 YYEEEE. This CDR3 reads CASSIGLLRQTSYEQYF. CDR3 bases: TGTGCCAGCAGCATAGGACTTCTGCGCCAAACCTCCTACGAGCAGTACTTC.

The chain links TRBV6-4 to TRBJ1-2; D ambiguous. This CDR3 has 14 amino acids. V was trimmed by 3 bases and J by 4 bases, leaving 12 bases between them. Germline V gives CDR1 MRHNA, CDR2 SNTAGT. This CDR3 is CASSDGPSPYGYTF. The CDR3 DNA follows: TGTGCCAGCAGTGATGGCCCTTCCCCCTATGGCTACACCTTC.

The gene calls are TRBV6-5 and TRBJ2-1; TRBD2 might be the D (5 bases). V gave up 6 bases and J gave up 7 bases, with 10 bases separating them. The CDR3 has 12 residues. Germline CDR1 is MNHEY and CDR2 is SVGAGI. CDR3 sequence (DNA): TGTGCCAGCAGATCCTGGACTAATGAGCAGTTCTTC. This sequence encodes CASRSWTNEQFF.

J is TRBJ1-2 and V is TRBV10-3; 10 bases are a match to TRBD1. CDR3 length equals 13 residues. The junction had 8 bases not matched to a gene; V was cut back by 6 bases and J by 10 bases. From germline, CDR1 is ENHRY and CDR2 SYGVKD. CDR3 in amino acids: CAISGGTGVDYTF. The CDR3, as DNA: TGTGCCATCAGCGGGGGGACAGGGGTTGACTACACCTTC.

This clone came up once. The chain carries TRBV18 and TRBJ1-4; D remains ambiguous. V gave up 6 bases and J gave up 8 bases, with 19 bases separating them. The germline V gene has CDR1 KGHSH and CDR2 LQKENI. CDR3 length: 15 residues. The CDR3 loop is CASSPTEVTGEKLFF. The CDR3 coding sequence is TGTGCCAGCTCGCCGACCGAGGTGACGGGAGAAAAACTGTTTTTT.

V and J are TRBV2 and TRBJ1-2; D remains ambiguous. The V gene lost 3 bases and the J gene lost 7 bases, with 6 bases spanning the gap. CDR3 length equals 11 residues. Germline CDR1 SNHLY, CDR2 FYNNEI. CDR3 amino acids: CASSEYGGYTF. CDR3 DNA: TGTGCCAGCAGTGAGTACGGTGGCTACACCTTC.

The gene calls are TRBV6-5 and TRBJ2-7, with D possibly TRBD2 on 5 matching bases. V lost 2 bases and J 2 bases, leaving 16 bases between the germline ends. CDR1 MNHEY and CDR2 SVGAGI come from the germline V gene. CDR3 length: 16 residues. CDR3 sequence reads: CASSYAGSGSPYEQYF. The CDR3 DNA reads as TGTGCCAGCAGTTACGCAGGCAGCGGCAGCCCCTACGAGCAGTACTTC.

V and J are TRBV3-1 (or the pseudogene TRBV3-2) and TRBJ1-1, with TRBD1 identical over 9 bases. Germline CDR1 reads LGHDT; CDR2 reads YNNKEL (reference sequence). Trimming removed 2 bases from V and 3 bases from J; junction bases left unmatched: 4. The CDR3 is made up of 15 amino acids. The CDR3 DNA is TGTGCCAGCAGCCAACCACAGGGGGCCTACACTGAAGCTTTCTTT. This gives the protein CASSQPQGAYTEAFF.

The chain recombines TRBV29-1 with TRBJ1-1; possibly TRBD1 for D (6 bases). Germline V lookup: CDR1 SQVTM, CDR2 ANQGSEA. The CDR3 length is 13 residues. The ends were cut back, 7 bases at V and 3 bases at J, with 15 bases in the middle. CDR3 bases: TGCAGCGGATGGACAGTACTCCACACTGAAGCTTTCTTT. It codes for CSGWTVLHTEAFF. Full variable domain (outside the CDR3, taken from reference TRBV29-1 and TRBJ1-1): SAVISQKPSRDICQRGTSLTIQCQVDSQVTMMFWYRQQPGQSLTLIATANQGSEATYESGFVIDKFPISRPNLTFSTLTVSNMSPEDSSIYLCSGWTVLHTEAFFGQGTRLTVV.

The V call is TRBV7-2, the J call TRBJ1-3; TRBD1 aligns across 9 bases. With V trimmed by 5 bases and J by 2 bases, 16 bases remained unmatched. CDR3 length: 19 residues. Germline assignment: CDR1 SGHTA and CDR2 FQGNSA. The CDR3 region has the DNA TGTGCCAGCAGCCCACCGGGACAGGGCGTGACGATACCTGGAAACACCATATATTTT. Encoded protein: CASSPPGQGVTIPGNTIYF.